This is a list of T cell receptor beta chains from one sample in a study of regulatory T cells in long-lasting Graves disease. TCRdb redid the calling of the multiplex PCR reads with MiXCR, one entry per CDR3 protein. The sample carries about 340,000 distinct CDR3 sequences, around 20% recorded once. Sample: peripheral blood mononuclear cells (PBMCs), taken when the disease was refractory, from a patient treated with antithyroid drugs. The receptors come from a female donor with Graves disease. Both conserved end residues are part of each CDR3. Size tells how often a clone was seen (once, few, many) or the class of an expanded clone, and some rows leave it out.

V,size,CDR3
TRBV6-1,many,CASSPLSLGQETQYF
TRBV2,many,CASSDLGDRVAEQYF
TRBV7-9,many,CASSLHRAYDEKLFF
TRBV14,.,CASSQHRVNSPLHF
TRBV7-9,few,CASSSGSVYEQYF
TRBV28,many,CASSLLPGLGYTF
TRBV11-2,many,CASSWTGNEQYF
TRBV12-3/TRBV12-4,many,CASSPRTSGVQETQYF
TRBV28,.,CASSLGRFYEQYF
TRBV3-1,few,CASSQDPGRANSPLHF
TRBV7-9,many,CASSPRGGPEAFF
TRBV9,.,CASSIHFSGSYEQYF
TRBV20-1,many,CSARDRGRGSPLHF
TRBV29-1,many,CSVVWREWAYEQYF
TRBV6-1,many,CASILQGAKNGYTF
TRBV6-1,many,CASSKAGQGNQPQHF
TRBV28,.,CASSPGQGLYEQYF
TRBV24-1,many,CATSDPGTGVSQPQHF
TRBV7-8,.,CASSLVNSLEAFF
TRBV11-2,medium-sized,CASSWTRGGGVQETQYF
TRBV25-1,many,CASSVQGGTGTGELFF
TRBV7-3,.,CASSLDLRNEQFF
TRBV7-9,few,CASSSYKREETQYF
TRBV28,few,CASSLLYRGLQPQHF
TRBV20-1,many,CSAPTRVNGYTF
TRBV6-1,many,CASRRTSGTSTYEQYF
TRBV5-1,many,CASSAEDRGRTEAFF
TRBV4-3,.,CASSQEPSGGAGNGELFF
TRBV2,many,CASSEAGGWSSYEQYF
TRBV27,many,CASSLGQGGGYEQYF
TRBV4-3,few,CASSQDPGNQPQHF
TRBV27,few,CASSSGEEETQYF
TRBV2,many,CASSEGHLGGTF
TRBV4-1,many,CASSQGTRRGGEQYF
TRBV10-3,.,CAISGRTTTGNTEAFF
TRBV6-2/TRBV6-3,.,CASSYSLYDRQDSYEQYF